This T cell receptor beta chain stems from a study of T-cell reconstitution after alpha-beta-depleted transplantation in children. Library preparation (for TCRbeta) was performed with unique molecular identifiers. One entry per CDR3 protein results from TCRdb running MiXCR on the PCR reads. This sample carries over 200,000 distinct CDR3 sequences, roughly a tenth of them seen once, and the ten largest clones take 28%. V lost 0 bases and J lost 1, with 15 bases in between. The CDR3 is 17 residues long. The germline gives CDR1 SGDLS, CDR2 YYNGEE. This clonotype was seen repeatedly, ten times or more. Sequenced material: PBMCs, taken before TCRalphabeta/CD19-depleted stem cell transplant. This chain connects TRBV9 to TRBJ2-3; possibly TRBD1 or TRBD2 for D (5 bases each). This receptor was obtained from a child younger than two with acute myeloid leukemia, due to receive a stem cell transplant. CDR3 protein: CASSVAWGPPGTDTQYF. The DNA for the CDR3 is TGTGCCAGCAGCGTAGCTTGGGGACCGCCGGGCACAGATACGCAGTATTTT.